This T cell receptor beta chain comes out of a study of early T cells in non-severe SARS-CoV-2 infection. The CDR3 is 15 residues long. With V trimmed by 5 bases and J by 4 bases, 11 bases remained unmatched. From germline, CDR1 is SGHRS and CDR2 YFSETQ. This clonotype has only a few counts. TCRdb re-called the 5' RACE reads with MiXCR, one entry per CDR3 protein. The data contain tens of thousands of distinct CDR3 sequences, roughly 6.6% of them singletons. The source of this sequence is an adult who was a healthcare worker with PCR-confirmed SARS-CoV-2 infection or an uninfected control (not recorded which). The sequencing sample was made of whole blood. The rearrangement uses TRBV5-1 and TRBJ2-5, with 7 bases lining up with TRBD1. DNA of the CDR3: TGCGCCAGCAGACCCGGGACAGATGGTGTAGAGACCCAGTACTTC. It encodes CASRPGTDGVETQYF.